One T cell receptor (beta chain) is described in this entry. The data derive from a study of T cells expressing NK-cell markers. The CDR3 extends over 14 amino acids. Germline CDR1 MNHEY, CDR2 SVGEGT. With the 5' RACE reads reprocessed, TCRdb shows one record per CDR3 protein and no DNA. This sample's clone table lists some 440,000 distinct CDR3 sequences. The J gene is TRBJ2-7, the V gene TRBV6-2 or TRBV6-3; TCRdb selects TRBD2, and the lack of DNA leaves this call unchecked. This receptor was taken from a woman between 50 and 59 years old in good health. What was sequenced was blood T cells: a sorted CD56 or NKG2C T cell subset, CD4+ or CD8+ T cells, or bulk PBMC T cells (not recorded which). The chain's CDR3 is CASSPGLATYEQYF.